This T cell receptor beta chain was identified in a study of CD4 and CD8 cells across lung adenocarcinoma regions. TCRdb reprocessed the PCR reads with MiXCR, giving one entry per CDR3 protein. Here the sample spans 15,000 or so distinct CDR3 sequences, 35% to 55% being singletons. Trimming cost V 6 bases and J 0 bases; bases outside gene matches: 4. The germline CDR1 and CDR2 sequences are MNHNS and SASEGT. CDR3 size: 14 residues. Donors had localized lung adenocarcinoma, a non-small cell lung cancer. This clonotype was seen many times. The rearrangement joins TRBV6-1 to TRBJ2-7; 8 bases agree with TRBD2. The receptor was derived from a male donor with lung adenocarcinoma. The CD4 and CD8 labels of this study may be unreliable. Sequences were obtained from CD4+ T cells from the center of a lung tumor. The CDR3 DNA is TGTGCCAGCAGACTAGCGGCTAGCTCCTACGAGCAGTACTTC. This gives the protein CASRLAASSYEQYF.